A selection of T cell receptor beta chains follows, all from one sample in a study of OX40 agonist ivuxolimab in advanced cancers. Some clones are missing from TCRdb's copy, which holds only in-frame ones; the method was immunoSEQ multiplex PCR. The sample lists over 50,000 clones; roughly four fifths were seen once. The sample here was CD4+ or CD8+ T cells sorted from blood, taken in a trial of the OX40 agonist ivuxolimab. These receptor sequences come from an adult with an advanced solid tumor such as melanoma, head and neck, liver or kidney cancer. CDR3s leave out the opening cysteine and the closing phenylalanine or tryptophan. Fields, in order: J gene, V gene, D gene, clone size, CDR3 protein. A D gene is named only where the DNA matches it firmly. Expanded clones are given a class, and other clones once, few, many or no size at all.

TRBJ2-5 TRBV13 NA NA ASTLRGAGETQY
TRBJ1-3 TRBV7-2 NA once ASSPGTMGGGNTIY
TRBJ2-5 TRBV19 NA NA ASSMGRGLTLQETQY
TRBJ1-2 TRBV6-6 NA NA ASEGSYYGYT
TRBJ1-1 TRBV11-2 TRBD1 NA ASSLVGQGARAF
TRBJ2-1 TRBV7-9 TRBD2 NA ASSPQSGGAGNEQF
TRBJ2-5 TRBV4-1 TRBD1 few ASSRGDRILQETQY
TRBJ1-1 TRBV21-1 NA NA ASSTDRRDTEAF
TRBJ1-1 TRBV18 NA NA ASSPPSQTRTEAF
TRBJ2-7 TRBV5-5 NA NA ASSLTTGNYEQY
TRBJ2-5 TRBV7-2 TRBD2 NA ASSSYLGLAEETQY
TRBJ2-6 TRBV5-1 NA NA ASSGGYSGANVLT
TRBJ1-5 TRBV5-5 NA NA ASSLERPTEYQPQH
TRBJ2-1 TRBV18 TRBD1 NA ASSPYQGVYNEQF
TRBJ2-4 TRBV10-3 NA NA AISETMTLAKNIQY
TRBJ2-1 TRBV4-1 TRBD2 NA ASSRASGTYNEQF
TRBJ2-1 TRBV5-5 TRBD1 NA ASSLQGEYYNEQF
TRBJ2-7 TRBV30 NA NA AWSIQGYEQY
TRBJ2-5 TRBV5-1 TRBD2 NA ASSGGSGAYEDETQY
TRBJ1-2 TRBV30 TRBD1 NA AWVTGTGGGYT
TRBJ2-3 TRBV7-2 NA NA ASSARNRQGTDTQY
TRBJ1-6 TRBV5-1 NA NA ASSEVGAGHSPLH
TRBJ2-2 TRBV5-1 NA NA ASSPNGDTGELF
TRBJ2-3 TRBV7-6 NA NA ASSLALDSTQY
TRBJ2-2 TRBV7-3 NA NA ASSDRGTGELF
TRBJ2-3 TRBV7-7 TRBD2 NA ASSLSGGASDTQY